The 29 T cell receptor beta chains reported below all come from one sample, sequenced in a study of Graves' ophthalmopathy and Graves' hyperthyroidism. As the template, RNA transcripts were used to amplify TCR beta CDR3 regions. HTBI primers served in a first-round RT-PCR, which a second-round multiplex PCR followed. Via MiXCR, TCRdb re-called the multiplex PCR reads, giving one row per CDR3 protein. Among 450,000 or so distinct CDR3 sequences listed, approximately 14% were seen once. The sample taken for sequencing was blood. The receptor set was obtained from a woman in her 30s with Graves' ophthalmopathy.

This clonotype was seen at least ten times. V and J are TRBV12-3 or TRBV12-4 and TRBJ2-5, with D perhaps matching TRBD1 (6 bases). The CDR3 covers 16 residues. V was pared by 5 bases and J by 1 base, with 17 bases between. CDR3 nucleotides: TGTGCCAGCAGTCCACAGGGTCGGAATTTCCAAGAGACCCAGTACTTC. Protein sequence: CASSPQGRNFQETQYF.

This clonotype was counted a single time. The chain joins TRBV6-2 or TRBV6-3 to TRBJ1-5, with 9 bases fitting TRBD1. CDR3 length: 14 amino acids. The germline gives CDR1 MNHEY, CDR2 SVGEGT. The CDR3 loop is CGTGVVYSNQPQHF. The CDR3 nucleotides are TGTGGGACAGGGGTCGTCTATAGCAATCAGCCCCAGCATTTT.

This clonotype was counted at least ten times. The chain joins TRBV6-2 or TRBV6-3 to TRBJ2-7; 8 bases are a match to TRBD1. CDR3 length: 16 residues. Germline lookup yields CDR1 MNHEY and CDR2 SVGEGT. The J segment lost 0 bases and the V segment lost 5 bases, leaving 9 bases of the junction unmatched. The CDR3 protein is CASSPRRDRSSYEQYF. CDR3 coding DNA: TGTGCCAGCAGTCCCCGACGGGACAGGAGCTCCTACGAGCAGTACTTC.

This clonotype showed up many times. The rearrangement links TRBV4-2 to TRBJ1-2; D is ambiguous. From germline, CDR1 is LGHNA and CDR2 YNFKEQ. Trimming removed 4 bases from V and 8 bases from J, with 14 bases in between. This CDR3 contains 13 residues. The DNA of the CDR3 is TGTGCCAGCAGCCCACCCTCAGGTGGCGGCTACACCTTC. This gives the protein CASSPPSGGGYTF.

This clonotype was counted at least ten times. The chain combines TRBV27 with TRBJ1-5; the match to TRBD1 covers 7 bases. The CDR3 extends over 15 amino acids. Germline CDR1 and CDR2: MNHEY and SMNVEV (reference sequence). Unmatched junction bases numbered 9, after V lost 5 bases and J lost 5 bases. Here the CDR3 DNA reads TGTGCCAGCAGTCCATTGGGGCAGGGGGATCAGCCCCAGCATTTT. It encodes CASSPLGQGDQPQHF.

This clonotype was counted only a few times. The V call is TRBV28, the J call TRBJ1-5, with 11 positions matching TRBD1. V was clipped by 6 bases and J by 4 bases; unmatched bases: 5. Germline V gene data show CDR1 as MDHEN and CDR2 as SYDVKM. This CDR3 is built from 15 residues. This chain's CDR3 is CASSVDRGRNQPQHF. The CDR3 bases are TGTGCCAGCAGCGTGGACAGGGGGCGAAATCAGCCCCAGCATTTT.

This clonotype came up many times. CDR3: CASSISGLNTGELFF. CDR3 nucleotide sequence: TGTGCCAGTAGTATTAGTGGGCTGAACACCGGGGAGCTGTTTTTT. V gene TRBV19 combines with J gene TRBJ2-2, with D unresolved. The V gene's germline CDR1 is LNHDA and CDR2 SQIVND (reference sequence). CDR3 length: 15 residues. V lost 3 bases to trimming and J lost 1 base, with 9 bases between them. Based on the CDR3 plus reference TRBV19 and TRBJ2-2, the full variable domain is DGGITQSPKYLFRKEGQNVTLSCEQNLNHDAMYWYRQDPGQGLRLIYYSQIVNDFQKGDIAEGYSVSREKKESFPLTVTSAQKNPTAFYLCASSISGLNTGELFFGEGSRLTVL.

This clonotype was recorded many times. This chain links TRBV11-1 with TRBJ1-1; tentatively, D is TRBD1 (6 bases). The CDR3 consists of 17 residues. Trimming left V 4 bases short and J 4 bases short, with 22 bases between. The germline gives CDR1 SGHAT, CDR2 FQDESV (reference sequence). The CDR3 sequence: CASSSPAGGLMGTEAFF. The CDR3 DNA sequence: TGTGCCAGCAGCTCCCCCGCGGGGGGCCTAATGGGCACTGAAGCTTTCTTT. Full variable domain (rest looked up from reference TRBV11-1 and TRBJ1-1): EAEVAQSPRYKITEKSQAVAFWCDPISGHATLYWYRQILGQGPELLVQFQDESVVDDSQLPKDRFSAERLKGVDSTLKIQPAELGDSAMYLCASSSPAGGLMGTEAFFGQGTRLTVV.

In this sample, this clonotype turned up many times. The rearrangement uses TRBV15 and TRBJ2-5; either TRBD1 or TRBD2 may supply D (5 bases each). There are 15 residues in the CDR3. Germline V lookup: CDR1 LNHNV, CDR2 YYDKDF (reference sequence). Deletions cut 0 bases from V and 2 bases from J, with 10 bases between. CDR3 DNA sequence: TGTGCCACCAGCAGAGACCGGGACGGACAAGAGACCCAGTACTTC. Translation gives CATSRDRDGQETQYF. Drawing the rest from reference TRBV15 and TRBJ2-5, the complete variable domain is DAMVIQNPRYQVTQFGKPVTLSCSQTLNHNVMYWYQQKSSQAPKLLFHYYDKDFNNEADTPDNFQSRRPNTSFCFLDIRSPGLGDTAMYLCATSRDRDGQETQYFGPGTRLLVL.

This chain joins TRBV30 and TRBJ2-2; no definite D call. CDR1 and CDR2 from the germline V gene are GTSNPN and SVGIG (reference sequence). The germline V and J ends were trimmed by 0 bases and 5 bases, with 10 bases remaining between them. This CDR3 spans 14 amino acids. Here the CDR3 DNA reads TGTGCCTGGAGTGTAATCCTCGGGACCGGGGAGCTGTTTTTT. Protein sequence: CAWSVILGTGELFF.

The rearrangement joins TRBV19 to TRBJ2-7, with 7 bases that match TRBD2. Germline trimming cut 3 bases from V and 2 bases from J; bases unmatched to any gene: 13. Germline values: CDR1 LNHDA, CDR2 SQIVND (reference sequence). The CDR3 has 17 residues. CDR3 bases: TGTGCCAGTAGTATTTCGACATCGGGAGGCACCCCCTACGAGCAGTACTTC. It is translated as CASSISTSGGTPYEQYF.

In its sample, this clonotype was seen many times. The gene calls are TRBV28 and TRBJ1-5, with 7 positions matching TRBD1. The V segment lost 7 bases and the J segment 1 base; nucleotides outside the gene matches: 10. CDR1 is MDHEN and CDR2 is SYDVKM in the germline V gene. The CDR3 has 16 residues. CDR3 amino acids: CASIPLGQTSNQPQHF. The CDR3 DNA is TGTGCCAGCATCCCCCTGGGACAGACAAGCAATCAGCCCCAGCATTTT.

This clonotype has a count of ten or more. The rearrangement joins TRBV19 to TRBJ2-5; 7 bases line up with TRBD2. The V gene end was trimmed by 5 bases and the J gene end by 1 base; junction bases not matched to a gene: 4. This CDR3 contains 14 residues. Germline V gene data show CDR1 as LNHDA and CDR2 as SQIVND (reference sequence). For the CDR3, the DNA is TGTGCCAGTAGTGTACCTAGCGGCCAAGAGACCCAGTACTTC. Translating gives CASSVPSGQETQYF.

The chain employs TRBV6-1 and TRBJ1-2, with D unclear. CDR3 length equals 15 residues. Germline-derived CDR1 and CDR2 are MNHNS and SASEGT. V lost 7 bases and J 2 bases, leaving 17 bases between the germline ends. Written as DNA, the CDR3 is TGTGCCAGCACCACTGGGCCGACATCAAACTATGGCTACACCTTC. As protein: CASTTGPTSNYGYTF.

Many counts were recorded for this clonotype. This chain joins TRBV4-1 and TRBJ1-1; the D is unclear. CDR1 MGHRA and CDR2 YSYEKL come from the germline V gene. This CDR3 comprises 17 residues. V lost 4 bases and J lost 0, with 18 bases in between. The CDR3 nucleotides read TGCGCCAGCAGCCCTGGGGTATCCCGTCGGATGAACACTGAAGCTTTCTTT. Translated, it gives CASSPGVSRRMNTEAFF.

This clonotype was seen repeatedly, ten times or more. J is TRBJ2-7 and V is TRBV29-1; 11 bases fit TRBD1. Germline V CDR1 and CDR2: SQVTM, ANQGSEA. CDR3 length equals 14 residues. Trimming at V came to 4 bases and at J to 7 bases, leaving 9 bases not matched to a gene. As DNA, the CDR3 is TGCAGCGTTGGGGGACAGGGGGACGCGCGGGAGCAGTACTTC. Its protein is CSVGGQGDAREQYF.

This clonotype was seen repeatedly, ten times or more. V usage is TRBV3-1 and J usage is TRBJ2-5; D is possibly TRBD1 (5 bases). Germline CDR1 is LGHDT and CDR2 is YNNKEL (reference sequence). The CDR3 runs 14 residues. With 4 bases removed from V and 1 base from J, the gap between germline ends came to 10 bases. CDR3 nucleotides: TGTGCCAGCAGCCCTTCGACAGTCCAAGAGACCCAGTACTTC. Its translation is CASSPSTVQETQYF.

This clonotype was detected many times. The chain links TRBV28 to TRBJ2-7; TRBD1 agrees at 7 bases. This CDR3 is 16 amino acids long. Germline loops: CDR1 MDHEN, CDR2 SYDVKM. The V segment lost 8 bases and the J segment 4 bases; nucleotides outside the gene matches: 17. CDR3 loop: CASSTNQGGTWYEQYF. CDR3 DNA sequence: TGTGCCAGCTCTACAAATCAAGGGGGCACCTGGTACGAGCAGTACTTC.

This clonotype was seen many times. The chain couples TRBV27 to TRBJ1-6; a weak D match, TRBD1 (5 bases). The V gene lost 6 bases and the J gene lost 10 bases, with 19 bases spanning the gap. The CDR3 extends over 15 amino acids. From germline, CDR1 is MNHEY and CDR2 SMNVEV (reference sequence). The CDR3 nucleotides are TGTGCCAGCAGCCTACAGGACCCCGCGGGGTCACCCCTCCACTTT. Translated: CASSLQDPAGSPLHF.

In this sample, this clonotype turned up many times. The J gene is TRBJ2-7, the V gene TRBV5-5; 7 bases are a match to TRBD2. The germline CDR1 and CDR2 sequences are SGHKS and YYEKEE (reference sequence). The CDR3 runs to 13 residues. V lost 7 bases to trimming and J lost 6 bases; unmatched junction nucleotides: 10. The CDR3 protein is CASSGLGNPEQYF. As DNA, the CDR3 is TGTGCCAGCTCTGGACTAGGTAATCCCGAGCAGTACTTC.

The chain employs TRBV20-1 and TRBJ2-5; D call uncertain. The length of the CDR3 is 14 residues. V lost 8 bases to trimming and J lost 3 bases, with 19 bases between them. Per the germline V gene, CDR1 is DFQATT and CDR2 is SNEGSKA (reference sequence). CDR3 in DNA: TGCAGTACCCTCGAGGTACCCACAAAAGAGACCCAGTACTTC. Translating gives CSTLEVPTKETQYF.

This clonotype was picked up many times. The rearrangement links TRBV7-8 to TRBJ2-5, with 12 bases that match TRBD2. This CDR3 has 16 residues. Per the germline V gene, CDR1 is SGHVS and CDR2 is FQNEAQ. The ends lost 2 bases at V and 3 bases at J; junction bases unmatched: 4. This CDR3 reads CASSLWPSGREETQYF. The CDR3 bases are TGTGCCAGCAGCTTATGGCCTAGCGGGAGGGAAGAGACCCAGTACTTC.

This clonotype was counted at least ten times. This chain uses TRBV6-1 with TRBJ1-2, with D tentatively TRBD1 (5 bases). The CDR3 has 14 amino acids. V was shortened by 3 bases and J by 8 bases, with 16 bases between the two germline ends. CDR1 is MNHNS, CDR2 SASEGT, per germline. The CDR3 loop is CASSDTGVLSGYTF. Here the CDR3 DNA reads TGTGCCAGCAGTGATACAGGTGTTTTGAGCGGCTACACCTTC.

Many counts were recorded for this clonotype. V is TRBV12-3 or TRBV12-4 and J is TRBJ1-2; possibly TRBD1 for D (5 bases). Trimming removed 5 bases from V and 4 bases from J, with 14 bases in between. This CDR3 has 14 residues. For the CDR3, the DNA is TGTGCCAGCAGTACTAGGGACTGGGTCTATGGCTACACCTTC. This gives the protein CASSTRDWVYGYTF.

This clonotype occurred many times. V and J are TRBV18 and TRBJ1-1; a possible D gene is TRBD1 (6 bases). Germline assignment: CDR1 KGHSH and CDR2 LQKENI. V lost 3 bases, J lost 6 bases, and 20 bases lay in between. The CDR3 is made up of 16 amino acids. The CDR3 nucleotides read TGTGCCAGCTCACCCGCGTACCTAGGGGGGACCGCTGAAGCTTTCTTT. This sequence encodes CASSPAYLGGTAEAFF. The full variable domain, with the rest looked up from reference TRBV18 and TRBJ1-1, is NAGVMQNPRHLVRRRGQEARLRCSPMKGHSHVYWYRQLPEEGLKFMVYLQKENIIDESGMPKERFSAEFPKEGPSILRIQQVVRGDSAAYFCASSPAYLGGTAEAFFGQGTRLTVV.

Remarks on this clonotype: The CDR3 carries no conserved terminal phenylalanine or tryptophan, so it likely arises from a read error. The limits of the CDR3 on the DNA are not certain, so only TCRdb's listed CDR3 is given. The rearrangement joins TRBV6-5 to TRBJ2-2. Germline V gene sequence: CDR1 MNHEY, CDR2 SVGAGI. The CDR3 numbers 15 amino acids, ends counted. CDR3 residues: CASSYRVGNTGELWL.

This clonotype appeared many times. The chain employs TRBV12-5 and TRBJ1-5; no clear D. CDR1 and CDR2 from the germline V gene are LGHNT and FRNRAP. This CDR3 has 15 amino acids. V lost 2 bases and J 5 bases, leaving 13 bases between the germline ends. The CDR3 nucleotides are TGTGCTAGTGGTTTGACATCTAAGCCAGATCAGCCCCAGCATTTT. The encoded protein is CASGLTSKPDQPQHF.

Ten or more counts support this clonotype. The chain employs TRBV27 and TRBJ1-2; 9 bases map to TRBD1. In germline, CDR1 is MNHEY, CDR2 SMNVEV (reference sequence). This CDR3 comprises 15 residues. V was clipped by 2 bases and J by 4 bases; unmatched bases: 5. The CDR3 spells CASSLTGGAGYGYTF. For the CDR3, the DNA is TGTGCCAGCAGTTTAACAGGGGGCGCAGGCTATGGCTACACCTTC.

This clonotype was recorded at least ten times. The chain recombines TRBV2 with TRBJ2-2; unclear D gene. V gave up 7 bases and J gave up 1 base, with 7 bases separating them. This CDR3 has 13 residues. The germline V gene has CDR1 SNHLY and CDR2 FYNNEI. DNA of the CDR3: TGTGCCAGCACCCGGATGAACACCGGGGAGCTGTTTTTT. This encodes CASTRMNTGELFF.